The 9 T cell receptor beta chains in this list originate from one sample, sequenced in a study of cytomegalovirus exposure and HLA in healthy donors listed by TCRdb under 2017. Library generation was performed with the immunoSEQ multiplex PCR assay. A mixture of 60 forward primers for TCR Vbeta segments and 13 reverse primers for TCR Jbeta segments was used in the multiplex PCR. TCRdb limited this immuneACCESS table to in-frame rearrangements with V and J called. A share of clones is missing; checked studies link under half to unresolved V genes, and the rest is unexplained. For this sample the table gives under 250,000 clones, of which around 81% were detected only once. Of the sample, almost 8% is held by the ten largest clones. Sequencing was carried out using PBMCs. The receptors originated from an older woman in good health and CMV-seropositive.

This chain uses TRBV7-3 with TRBJ2-1, with D hard to call. The CDR3 runs 15 residues. Trimming cost V 0 bases and J 1 base, with 7 bases left between them. Germline V gene sequence: CDR1 SGHTA, CDR2 FQGTGA. Here the CDR3 reads CASSLTQASYNEQFF. CDR3 bases: TGTGCCAGCAGCTTAACTCAGGCTTCCTACAATGAGCAGTTCTTC.

The chain carries TRBV19 and TRBJ2-2; tentatively, D is TRBD2 (5 bases). The CDR3 has 16 amino acids. The V end was cut by 6 bases, the J end by 0 bases, with 14 bases between. The germline V gene has CDR1 LNHDA and CDR2 SQIVND (reference sequence). The CDR3 region is CASRRVGAANTGELFF. The CDR3 nucleotides read TGTGCCAGTAGGAGAGTTGGAGCGGCGAACACCGGGGAGCTGTTTTTT.

The chain carries TRBV19 and TRBJ1-1; 7 bases match TRBD1. Germline values: CDR1 LNHDA, CDR2 SQIVND (reference sequence). Losses at the gene ends were 8 bases for V and 3 bases for J; bases not matched to a gene: 6. This CDR3 region has 13 residues. For the CDR3, the DNA is TGTGCCAGTTCACGACAGGGTGACACTGAAGCTTTCTTT. It encodes CASSRQGDTEAFF.

The chain recombines TRBV28 with TRBJ1-3; 7 nucleotides agree with TRBD1. The CDR3 consists of 17 residues. With 5 bases clipped from V and 0 bases from J, the junction kept 10 bases outside the gene matches. In germline, CDR1 is MDHEN, CDR2 SYDVKM. CDR3 sequence reads: CASSNVRDSRSGNTIYF. The CDR3 nucleotides are TGTGCCAGCAGTAACGTGCGGGACAGCCGCTCTGGAAACACCATATATTTT.

This clone has just one count. The genes are TRBV5-1 and TRBJ2-5, with a weak D call TRBD1 (7 bases). V shed 0 bases and J shed 3 bases, with 12 bases lying between them. Germline V CDR1 and CDR2: SGHRS, YFSETQ. This CDR3 spans 15 amino acids. For the CDR3, the DNA is TGCGCCAGCAGCTTGGTGGGCGGGACAGAAGAGACCCAGTACTTC. This encodes CASSLVGGTEETQYF. Full variable domain (outside the CDR3, taken from reference TRBV5-1 and TRBJ2-5): KAGVTQTPRYLIKTRGQQVTLSCSPISGHRSVSWYQQTPGQGLQFLFEYFSETQRNKGNFPGRFSGRQFSNSRSEMNVSTLELGDSALYLCASSLVGGTEETQYFGPGTRLLVL.

DNA of the CDR3: TGTGCCAGCAGCGTAGGGCCTGGGAACACTGAAGCTTTCTTT. The encoded protein is CASSVGPGNTEAFF. V gene TRBV9 combines with J gene TRBJ1-1, with unresolved D. The CDR3 is made up of 14 amino acids. CDR1 and CDR2 from the germline V gene are SGDLS and YYNGEE. V lost 0 bases and J lost 1, with 7 bases in between.

The V call is TRBV27, the J call TRBJ2-7; unclear D gene. With 6 bases removed from V and 4 bases from J, the gap between germline ends came to 7 bases. The CDR3 contains 11 residues. CDR1 is MNHEY and CDR2 is SMNVEV in the germline V gene (reference sequence). The CDR3 DNA sequence: TGTGCCAGCAGCCCCGGGTACGAGCAGTACTTC. Encoded protein: CASSPGYEQYF.

The CDR3 reads CASSLTLSRGAYEQYF. In DNA, the CDR3 is TGTGCCAGCAGTTTAACCCTCAGCAGGGGCGCCTACGAGCAGTACTTC. The chain recombines TRBV28 with TRBJ2-7; D might be TRBD1 (6 bases). The CDR3 has 16 amino acids. Germline V gene sequence: CDR1 MDHEN, CDR2 SYDVKM. The ends were cut back, 2 bases at V and 2 bases at J, with 16 bases in the middle.

This clone was recorded only once. V usage is TRBV18 and J usage is TRBJ2-1; 12 positions match TRBD2. The CDR3 extends over 15 amino acids. Looked up from germline, CDR1 is KGHSH and CDR2 is LQKENI. V trimming: 6 bases; J trimming: 7 bases; junction bases outside the gene matches: 7. The CDR3 nucleotides are TGTGCCAGCTCTTCCCTAGCGGGAGGGGGGAATGAGCAGTTCTTC. Its translation is CASSSLAGGGNEQFF.